This TCR beta chain is drawn from a study of graft-versus-host responses after intestinal transplantation. Study-level background: Every recipient had anti-thymocyte globulin induction and about three years of tacrolimus plus steroids.

Measured with immunoSEQ multiplex PCR; TCRdb has only the in-frame clones, and not every one. The table lists just under 85,000 clones, 91% of them singletons, with less than 8.5% in the top ten. Of note for this clone: What it binds is unknown.

The length of the CDR3 is 16 residues. CDR1 and CDR2 from the germline V gene are WSHSY and SAAADI. V lost 5 bases, J lost 5 bases, and 11 bases stayed unmatched. V usage is TRBV10-2 and J usage is TRBJ1-5; TRBD1 matches at 8 bases. The sequence was collected from a human donor who was the organ donor for an intestinal transplant. This material consisted of unstimulated CD8+ T cells sorted from spleen or lymph node cells, taken before transplant. The CDR3 region has the DNA TGCGCCAGCAGTCTCTTTATCGGGACAGGTGATCAGCCCCAGCATTTT. This codes for CASSLFIGTGDQPQHF.